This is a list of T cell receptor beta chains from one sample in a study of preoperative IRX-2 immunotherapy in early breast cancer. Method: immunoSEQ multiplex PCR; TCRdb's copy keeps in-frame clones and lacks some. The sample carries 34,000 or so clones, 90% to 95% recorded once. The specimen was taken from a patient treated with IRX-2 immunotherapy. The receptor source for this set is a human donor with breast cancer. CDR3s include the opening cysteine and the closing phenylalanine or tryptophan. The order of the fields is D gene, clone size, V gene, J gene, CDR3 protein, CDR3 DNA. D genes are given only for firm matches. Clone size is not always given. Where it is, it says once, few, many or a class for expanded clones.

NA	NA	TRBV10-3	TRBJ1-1	CAISEGTMNTEAFF	TGTGCCATCAGTGAGGGCACAATGAACACTGAAGCTTTCTTT
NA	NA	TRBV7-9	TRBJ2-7	CASSHYEQYF	TGTGCCAGCAGCCACTACGAGCAGTACTTC
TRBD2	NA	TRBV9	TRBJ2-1	CASSQGGFSGPEQFF	TGTGCCAGCAGCCAGGGAGGGTTTAGCGGACCCGAGCAGTTCTTC
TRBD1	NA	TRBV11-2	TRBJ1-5	CASSSETGGLYQPQHF	TGTGCCAGCAGCTCAGAGACAGGGGGCTTGTATCAGCCCCAGCATTTT
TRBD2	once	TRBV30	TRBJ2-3	CAWSVSGIAGDTQYF	TGTGCCTGGAGTGTAAGCGGGATAGCGGGGGATACGCAGTATTTT
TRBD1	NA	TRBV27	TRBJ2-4	CASSFGQGGPQAKNIQYF	TGTGCCAGCAGTTTCGGACAGGGAGGTCCCCAGGCCAAAAACATTCAGTACTTC
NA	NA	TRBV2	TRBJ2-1	CASSPTSSYNEQFF	TGTGCCAGCAGTCCAACTAGCTCCTACAATGAGCAGTTCTTC
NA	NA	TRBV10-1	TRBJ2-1	CASSENLNEQFF	TGCGCCAGCAGCGAAAATTTAAATGAGCAGTTCTTC
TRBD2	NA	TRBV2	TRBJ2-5	CASSEASGGPETQYF	TGTGCCAGCAGTGAAGCCTCGGGGGGGCCGGAGACCCAGTACTTC
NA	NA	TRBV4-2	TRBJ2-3	CASSQVSASAGDTQYF	TGTGCCAGCAGCCAAGTGTCAGCTAGCGCAGGAGATACGCAGTATTTT
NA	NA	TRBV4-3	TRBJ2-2	CASSHLTGWSNTGELFF	TGCGCCAGCAGCCACTTGACAGGATGGTCGAACACCGGGGAGCTGTTTTTT
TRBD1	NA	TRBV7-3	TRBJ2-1	CASSPAQGAIEQFF	TGTGCCAGCAGTCCTGCGCAGGGGGCGATTGAGCAGTTCTTC
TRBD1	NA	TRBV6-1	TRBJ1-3	CASRQGVSGNTIYF	TGTGCCAGCAGACAGGGGGTCTCTGGAAACACCATATATTTT
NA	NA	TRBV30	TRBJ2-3	CAWRGLSTDTQYF	TGTGCCTGGAGAGGGCTTAGCACAGATACGCAGTATTTT
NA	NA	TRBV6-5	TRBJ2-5	CASSRDAVAETQYF	TGTGCCAGCAGTAGAGACGCGGTTGCGGAGACCCAGTACTTC
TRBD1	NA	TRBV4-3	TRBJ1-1	CASSQAKRQGRVTNEAFF	TGCGCCAGCAGCCAAGCGAAGAGACAGGGGAGGGTAACAAATGAAGCTTTCTTT
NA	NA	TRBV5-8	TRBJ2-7	CASIVTGEQYF	TGTGCCAGCATTGTCACAGGGGAGCAGTACTTC
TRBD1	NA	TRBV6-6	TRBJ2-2	CASSRSGGGTGELFF	TGTGCCAGCAGCCGGTCAGGGGGCGGAACCGGGGAGCTGTTTTTT
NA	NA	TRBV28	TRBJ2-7	CASSFGGGGPYYEQYF	TGTGCCAGCAGTTTCGGAGGGGGAGGGCCCTACTACGAGCAGTACTTC
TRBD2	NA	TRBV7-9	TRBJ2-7	CASSYLAGSREQYF	TGTGCCAGCAGCTACTTAGCGGGATCGCGCGAGCAGTACTTC
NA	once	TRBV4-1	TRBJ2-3	CASRLGVYQGSDTQYF	TGCGCCAGCAGGCTCGGGGTTTATCAGGGCTCAGATACGCAGTATTTT
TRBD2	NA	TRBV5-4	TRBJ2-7	CASSQASGGGYEQYF	TGTGCCAGCAGCCAAGCGTCCGGGGGGGGCTACGAGCAGTACTTC
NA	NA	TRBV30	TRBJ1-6	CAWSVGRGLGPPLHF	TGTGCCTGGAGTGTTGGTCGGGGTTTAGGGCCACCCCTCCACTTT
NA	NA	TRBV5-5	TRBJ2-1	CASSLGQGVSSEQFF	TGTGCCAGCAGCTTGGGACAAGGAGTCTCTTCTGAGCAGTTCTTC
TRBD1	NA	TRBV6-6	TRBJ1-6	CASYPGQANSPLHF	TGTGCCAGCTATCCGGGACAGGCCAATTCACCCCTCCACTTT
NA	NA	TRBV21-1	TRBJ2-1	CARAKRGVYNEQFF	TGTGCCAGGGCTAAAAGGGGGGTATACAATGAGCAGTTCTTC
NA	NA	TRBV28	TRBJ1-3	CASSRGVWAGNTIYF	TGTGCCAGCAGCCGGGGGGTTTGGGCTGGAAACACCATATATTTT
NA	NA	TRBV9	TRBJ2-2	CASSGRDFDTGELFF	TGTGCCAGCAGCGGCCGGGACTTCGACACCGGGGAGCTGTTTTTT
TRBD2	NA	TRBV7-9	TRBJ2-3	CASSSTSGSVLFRDTQYF	TGTGCCAGCAGCTCTACTAGCGGGAGCGTTCTTTTTCGGGATACGCAGTATTTT
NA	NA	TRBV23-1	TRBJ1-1	CASSPNLGHSGIRGAEAFF	TGCGCCAGCAGTCCGAACCTAGGACATTCCGGAATACGGGGCGCTGAAGCTTTCTTT
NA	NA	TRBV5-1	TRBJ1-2	CTSSLGDSVHGYTF	TGCACCAGCAGCTTAGGTGACAGCGTACATGGCTACACCTTC
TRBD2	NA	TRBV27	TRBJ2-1	CASSPGLAGYSYNEQFF	TGTGCCAGCAGTCCCGGACTAGCGGGATACTCCTACAATGAGCAGTTCTTC
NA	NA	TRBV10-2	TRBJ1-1	CASSTFPGLTEAFF	TGCGCCAGCAGCACCTTTCCAGGGCTGACTGAAGCTTTCTTT
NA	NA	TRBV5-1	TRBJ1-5	CASSLDGRSNQPQHF	TGCGCCAGCAGCTTGGATGGGAGGTCAAATCAGCCCCAGCATTTT
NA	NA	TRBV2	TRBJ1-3	CASSLSGSSGNTIYF	TGTGCCAGCAGTTTGTCAGGGTCTAGTGGAAACACCATATATTTT
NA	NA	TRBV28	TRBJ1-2	CASSLVPPGGHYGYTF	TGTGCCAGCAGTTTAGTTCCCCCGGGGGGCCACTATGGCTACACCTTC
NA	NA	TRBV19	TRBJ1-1	CASSARIGGDRTEAFF	TGTGCCAGTAGTGCACGTATTGGAGGGGATCGAACTGAAGCTTTCTTT
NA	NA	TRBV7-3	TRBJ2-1	CASSLNSPVYNEQFF	TGTGCCAGCAGCTTAAACTCCCCTGTGTACAATGAGCAGTTCTTC
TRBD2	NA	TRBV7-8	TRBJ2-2	CASSLGQTSGSAGELFF	TGTGCCAGCAGCTTAGGACAGACTAGCGGGAGCGCCGGGGAGCTGTTTTTT
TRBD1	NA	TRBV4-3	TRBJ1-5	CASSQGQGDWPQHF	TGCGCCAGCAGCCAAGGGCAGGGGGATTGGCCCCAGCATTTT
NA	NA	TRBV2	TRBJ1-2	CASGGEHQALLWGYTF	TGTGCCAGCGGGGGGGAGCACCAGGCACTTCTCTGGGGCTACACCTTC
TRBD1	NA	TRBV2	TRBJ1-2	CASAGTGSLYTF	TGTGCCAGCGCGGGGACAGGGTCTTTATACACCTTC
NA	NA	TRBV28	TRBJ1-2	CASSLSEGIYGYTF	TGTGCCAGCAGTTTGAGCGAGGGAATCTATGGCTACACCTTC
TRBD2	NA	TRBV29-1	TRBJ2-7	CSVEWGLAGGYEQYF	TGCAGCGTTGAGTGGGGACTAGCGGGAGGATACGAGCAGTACTTC
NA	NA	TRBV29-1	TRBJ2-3	CSVVRERDTQYF	TGCAGCGTTGTTAGGGAGCGAGATACGCAGTATTTT
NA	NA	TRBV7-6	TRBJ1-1	CASSLSPGRKLNTEAFF	TGTGCCAGCAGCCTCTCCCCGGGACGGAAATTGAACACTGAAGCTTTCTTT
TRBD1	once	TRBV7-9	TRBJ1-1	CASSPPTGTNTEAFF	TGTGCCAGCAGCCCCCCGACAGGGACGAACACTGAAGCTTTCTTT
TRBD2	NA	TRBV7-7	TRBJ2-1	CASSLGRGGDNNEQFF	TGTGCTAGCAGCTTAGGGCGGGGGGGTGATAACAATGAGCAGTTCTTC
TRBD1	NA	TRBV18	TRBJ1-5	CASSQQGADQPQHF	TGTGCCAGCTCTCAACAGGGGGCAGATCAGCCCCAGCATTTT
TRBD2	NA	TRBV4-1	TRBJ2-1	CASSFSGRDYNEQFF	TGCGCCAGCAGCTTTAGCGGGAGGGATTACAATGAGCAGTTCTTC
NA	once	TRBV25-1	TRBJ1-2	CASSDWWGGASGGYTF	TGTGCCAGCAGTGATTGGTGGGGCGGGGCTTCGGGAGGCTACACCTTC
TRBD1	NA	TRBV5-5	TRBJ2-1	CASNPGTGGGNEQFF	TGTGCCAGCAACCCCGGGACAGGGGGCGGCAATGAGCAGTTCTTC
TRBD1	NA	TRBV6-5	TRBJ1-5	CASKEDRGNQPQHF	TGTGCCAGCAAGGAGGACAGGGGCAATCAGCCCCAGCATTTT
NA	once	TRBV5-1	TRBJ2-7	CASSADRGYEQYF	TGCGCCAGCAGCGCCGACAGAGGCTACGAGCAGTACTTC